Listed here are 10 T cell receptor beta chains from one sample, sequenced in a study of multiple sclerosis patients with progressive multifocal leukoencephalopathy. TCRdb's copy holds only in-frame clones and misses some; the assay was immunoSEQ multiplex PCR. The sample comprises 25,000 to 30,000 clones, over 85% of which are singletons, and about 1.6% rests with the top ten. Time point defined: about six months of natalizumab therapy. The sequences come from PBMCs, collected from a patient treated with natalizumab. These receptors came from a human donor with multiple sclerosis.

CDR3 residues: CASSPGTGNTGELFF. DNA for the CDR3: TGTGCCAGTAGTCCCGGGACAGGAAACACCGGGGAGCTGTTTTTT. This chain links TRBV19 with TRBJ2-2; 8 bases line up with TRBD1. J gave up 2 bases and V 5 bases, and 4 bases lay outside the gene matches. The germline V gene encodes CDR1 LNHDA and CDR2 SQIVND (reference sequence). The CDR3 has 15 amino acids.

The chain employs TRBV7-9 and TRBJ2-1; D perhaps matches TRBD1 (7 bases). Germline values: CDR1 SEHNR, CDR2 FQNEAQ (reference sequence). The CDR3 has 14 residues. V shed 2 bases and J shed 12 bases, with 17 bases lying between them. This chain's CDR3 is CASSLPEQGRWQFF. As DNA, the CDR3 is TGTGCCAGCAGCTTACCAGAACAGGGGAGGTGGCAGTTCTTC.

This clone was counted only a few times. The gene calls are TRBV7-9 and TRBJ1-2; D unresolved. The CDR3 runs 15 residues. V lost 5 bases to trimming and J lost 4 bases, with 17 bases between them. Germline loops: CDR1 SEHNR, CDR2 FQNEAQ (reference sequence). The CDR3: CASSPSMAGTYGYTF. The CDR3 region has the DNA TGTGCCAGCAGCCCTAGTATGGCAGGTACCTATGGCTACACCTTC.

The V call is TRBV15, the J call TRBJ2-7; D is unresolved. The CDR3 sequence is 15 residues long. Germline lookup yields CDR1 LNHNV and CDR2 YYDKDF (reference sequence). Trimming took 3 bases from V and 2 from J, leaving 14 bases between them. The CDR3 reads CATSRNRVSTYEQYF. Written as DNA, the CDR3 is TGTGCCACCAGCAGGAACCGGGTTTCAACCTACGAGCAGTACTTC.

The chain employs TRBV5-1 and TRBJ2-3; 10 bases fit TRBD2. The CDR3 runs to 17 residues. V trimming: 0 bases; J trimming: 7 bases; junction bases outside the gene matches: 11. Germline values: CDR1 SGHRS, CDR2 YFSETQ. The CDR3, as DNA: TGCGCCAGCAGCTTGGAAGTCGCCAGCGGGAGGGGACATACGCAGTATTTT. Encoded protein: CASSLEVASGRGHTQYF.

The chain's CDR3 is CASSYRAGQAYEQYF. The CDR3 bases are TGTGCCAGCAGTTACCGGGCGGGCCAGGCCTACGAGCAGTACTTC. The chain has TRBV6-5 and TRBJ2-7, with D maybe TRBD2 (5 bases). The V end was cut by 2 bases, the J end by 2 bases, with 13 bases between. Per germline, CDR1 MNHEY and CDR2 SVGAGI. This CDR3 contains 15 residues.

The chain joins TRBV27 to TRBJ1-1; D uncertain. The CDR3 is made up of 13 amino acids. Trimming shortened V by 6 bases and J by 4 bases, and 12 bases separated the two germline ends. CDR1 and CDR2 (germline): MNHEY, SMNVEV (reference sequence). The CDR3 region has the DNA TGTGCCAGCAGAGCGGTCGCGGGCACTGAAGCTTTCTTT. Protein product: CASRAVAGTEAFF.

V and J are TRBV4-3 and TRBJ2-7, with D perhaps assigned TRBD1 or TRBD2 (5 bases each). Trimming left V 3 bases short and J 2 bases short, with 14 bases between. CDR3 length equals 15 residues. Germline CDR1 is LGHNA and CDR2 is YSLEER. This CDR3 is CASSHYRDGAYEQYF. CDR3 bases: TGCGCCAGCAGCCATTACCGGGACGGTGCCTACGAGCAGTACTTC.

This chain links TRBV13 with TRBJ2-7, with TRBD2 as a possible D gene (5 bases). The CDR3 is 15 residues long. The V gene's germline CDR1 is PRHDT and CDR2 FYEKMQ (reference sequence). Trimming shortened V by 0 bases and J by 0 bases, and 9 bases separated the two germline ends. The CDR3 DNA sequence: TGTGCCAGCAGCTTAGGTGCGGGTGCCTCCTACGAGCAGTACTTC. Its protein is CASSLGAGASYEQYF.

This chain links TRBV7-8 with TRBJ1-1, with a possible D match to TRBD1 (6 bases). The germline V and J ends were trimmed by 4 bases and 0 bases, with 18 bases remaining between them. Germline assignment: CDR1 SGHVS and CDR2 FQNEAQ. CDR3 size: 17 residues. The CDR3 is CASSSQARTAMNTEAFF. CDR3 nucleotide sequence: TGTGCCAGCAGCTCGCAAGCCCGGACAGCCATGAACACTGAAGCTTTCTTT.